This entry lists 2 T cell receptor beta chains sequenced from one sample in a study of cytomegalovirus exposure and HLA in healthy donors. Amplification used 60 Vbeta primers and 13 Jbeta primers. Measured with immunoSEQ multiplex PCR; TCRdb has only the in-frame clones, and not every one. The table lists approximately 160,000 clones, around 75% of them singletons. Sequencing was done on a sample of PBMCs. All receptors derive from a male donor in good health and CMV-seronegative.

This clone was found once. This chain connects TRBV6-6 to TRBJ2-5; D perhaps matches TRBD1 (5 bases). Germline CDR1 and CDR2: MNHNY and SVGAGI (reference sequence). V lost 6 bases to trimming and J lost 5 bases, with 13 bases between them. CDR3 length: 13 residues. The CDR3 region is CASRHGHGETQYF. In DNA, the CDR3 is TGTGCCAGCAGACACGGACATGGCGAGACCCAGTACTTC.

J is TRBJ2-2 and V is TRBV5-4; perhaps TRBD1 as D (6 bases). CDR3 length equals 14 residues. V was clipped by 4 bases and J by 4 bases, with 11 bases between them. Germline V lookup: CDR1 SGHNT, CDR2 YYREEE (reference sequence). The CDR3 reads CASSPGVPTGELFF. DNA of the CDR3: TGTGCCAGCAGCCCAGGGGTTCCCACCGGGGAGCTGTTTTTT.